This T cell receptor (beta chain) was recovered during a study of cytomegalovirus exposure and HLA in healthy donors (dated by TCRdb to about 2017). In terms of the full investigation: According to an earlier analysis of around 600 of the donors, 150 million to 200 million T cells yielded 95 million to 140 million unique TCR beta sequences and around 280 Gb of sequence data. An early release covering around 630 HLA-typed donors comprised roughly 300 gigabases of sequencing data and around 86 million unique TCR sequences. The genetic ancestry cluster associated with self-reported Caucasian donors included roughly four fifths of the 398 genotyped donors. The study aimed to test whether cataloging public T cell receptors could reveal signatures of past pathogen exposure. The T cell repertoires of several hundred subjects were profiled by immunosequencing and related to cytomegalovirus serostatus. A separate validation cohort of 100 to 150 different subjects was used in addition to the roughly 700-subject first cohort. The study combined high-throughput TCR immunosequencing, statistical association of individual TCRs with disease status, and machine learning to predict cytomegalovirus infection status. In a later analysis, previously published TCR beta repertoires from 666 donors were re-analyzed and high-resolution HLA genotyping was added so that TCR occurrence patterns could be studied. In the later analysis, no new phenotypic data were used to find candidate immune exposures; instead, reliance was placed on TCR beta sequences and their occurrence across donors. To decide whether each TCR beta V gene segment behaved as functional or pseudogenic, an earlier analysis of approximately 600 of the donors relied on high-throughput TCR beta sequencing. Donor age, sex, ethnicity and CMV serostatus were compiled together with the repertoire data. In a later genetic analysis, genome-wide SNP genotypes for about three fifths of the roughly 670 donors were used, and that subset was treated as a discovery cohort. Every repertoire in the discovery cohort had been generated on one and the same sequencing platform. Class I and class II HLA loci were covered by the typing at four-digit resolution. The number of donors typed differed by locus, with 629-630 for A, B, C, DRB1 and DQB1, 522 for DQA1, 606 for DPA1, and around 450 for DPB1. Because of strong linkage in the cohort, a few DR-DQ haplotypes were treated as single units for association and clustering. Among 300 to 450 genotyped donors of the cohort, an average of around 240,000 unique TCR beta nucleotide sequences were sequenced per donor, about a sixth of them non-productive. Overall results and qualifications from the work: Broadly in line with IMGT annotations, most TCR beta V segments showed up in productive rearrangements about 87% or about 30% of the time in an earlier analysis of a few hundred of the donors. In a later genetic analysis, a missense DCLRE1C variant was associated with V-gene and J-gene trimming of TCR beta chains, and the association was replicated in an independent cohort. It was suggested by the authors that the approach could potentially be generalized to other disease states and immunological phenotypes. Strong co-occurrence of HLA alleles, especially DR and DQ, made assigning TCR associations to individual alleles difficult. In the study, 150 to 200 TCR beta chains were listed as associated with cytomegalovirus. Because some donors lacked HLA typing at each locus, the association tests relied only on the typed subset. CMV serostatus was the only immune exposure information available for the cohort. At a false discovery rate of 0.05, a later analysis linked 15,000 to 20,000 TCR beta sequences to specific HLA alleles. Most CMV-associated TCR beta chains appeared to be HLA-restricted in a later analysis, and the HLA associations seemed to be driven largely by CMV exposure. In a later genetic analysis, fewer N-insertions in productive TCRs were reported among donors in an Asian-associated ancestry cluster than the roughly 670-donor mean. This cohort had only TCR beta chains sequenced, and the lack of alpha or paired-chain data limited which features could be detected. Because counts were too low, about 15 rarely observed V segments, including chromosome 9 orphons, were left out of the earlier analysis of some 640 of the donors. A later analysis found that HLA-associated TCR beta chains were more clonally expanded and had lower generation probabilities than equally common non-associated chains. Cytomegalovirus status was reported to be diagnosed by the classifier with high specificity and sensitivity in both the original and validation cohorts. The sequencing pipeline was judged likely to have produced a cluster of highly shared sequence variants as a technical artifact. Because the 87-base-pair reads could not distinguish some IMGT-functional V segments, including TRBV6-2 and TRBV6-3, those segments were excluded. A few of the identified cytomegalovirus-associated TCR beta chains were confirmed in vitro to be specific for cytomegalovirus antigens. According to a later analysis, TCR association rates differed among HLA loci, with DRB1 alleles showing the most associated TCRs and HLA-C alleles showing the fewest. A further reported finding was that TCR beta sequences accurately predicted the HLA-A and HLA-B alleles for most subjects in the first cohort. While some public TCRs were present in many individuals, most TCR sequences turned up only very rarely across donors. Correlated functional status among segregating V segments might reflect linkage disequilibrium, but an unknown experimental factor could not be ruled out. In a later analysis, several top co-occurrence clusters were reported to appear linked to parvovirus B19, influenza, CMV and Epstein-Barr virus. Presence/absence analyses assumed roughly uniform sequencing depth across donors, an assumption that may not hold.

The cohort comprised some 700 healthy bone marrow donors. All cohort members were sampled while nominally healthy, although unrecorded immune exposures were likely present. The donor was CMV seronegative and was included in the group of a few hundred seronegative cohort members. A peripheral blood sample was collected from each donor, and TCR beta sequencing was performed on peripheral blood mononuclear cells. Genomic DNA was extracted from the blood cell samples with the Qiagen DNeasy Blood Extraction Kit. Notes on this clone: The antigen this receptor binds is unknown. Per-nucleotide qualities are absent, and no much larger clonotype sits a single base away.

From V the trimming removes 3 bases and from J it removes 6 bases, while the gene matches leave 7 bases of the junction unaccounted for. The CDR3, from cysteine to phenylalanine, totals 15 residues. Only the CDR3 part of the read is kept: 45 bases, read in frame from the first base. CDR1 SGHRS and CDR2 YFSETQ are derived from the germline V gene. The library was generated by the immunoSEQ multiplex PCR assay. For the multiplex PCR, a mixture combining 60 forward primers for TCR Vbeta segments and 13 reverse primers for TCR Jbeta segments was used. The CDR3 region of rearranged TCR beta genes was amplified from genomic DNA by a multiplex PCR assay. The Illumina HiSeq System was used to sequence the amplified TCR beta libraries as 87-base-pair reads. As for the original processing: In a later analysis, some 80 million unique TCR beta chains were counted across the approximately 640 repertoires, and about 9.9 million of these chains were shared by at least two donors. To remove PCR and sequencing errors, raw reads were error-corrected and collapsed into unique sequences using a nearest-neighbor algorithm that merged closely related sequences. Alignment of CDR3 sequences to IMGT reference sequences was used to assign V, D and J gene segments. For a sequence to be retained, a match of at least six nucleotides was required to both a V gene segment and a J gene segment. A rearrangement was called productive if the CDR3 had no stop codons and remained in frame with V and J, and every other rearrangement was called non-productive. Following IMGT convention, CDR3 was defined as the stretch from the second conserved V-encoded cysteine to the conserved J-encoded phenylalanine. The earlier analysis of about 610 of the donors excluded sequences that lacked an unambiguous match to a single V gene segment. In an earlier analysis of 450 to 750 of the donors, a V segment was called functional when productive rearrangements were above 56.7%, and segregating when the standard deviation between donors exceeded 5%. A statistical classification framework was built for diagnosing cytomegalovirus status from the catalog of TCR beta chain sequences. In a later analysis, TCR nucleotide sequences were compared against IMGT/GENE-DB human TR gene sequences so that V and J genes could be assigned. In a later analysis, CDR3 sequences and most-parsimonious VDJ recombination scenarios were assigned using the TCRdist pipeline. A later analysis defined each TCR beta chain by its CDR3 amino acid sequence plus V-gene family, and excluded reads lacking a unique V-gene family. To address suspected cross-contamination and a sequencing artifact, a later analysis removed around 600 highly shared, low-generation-probability nucleotide sequences. A later analysis calculated a clonal expansion index for each public chain from normalized within-repertoire ranks of inferred template counts. In a later analysis, generation probabilities were computed with a VDJ recombination model fitted to out-of-frame rearrangements, and the resulting probabilities were checked against IGoR. Hypergeometric tests were used in a later analysis to score TCR-TCR, TCR-HLA and TCR-CMV co-occurrence, with a repertoire-size bias correction applied to the TCR pairs. False discovery rates were estimated in a later analysis by permuting HLA or CMV assignments 20 times. In a later analysis, co-occurring TCRs were grouped using DBSCAN, and TCRdist sequence similarity was added for clustering within HLA-allele-positive subsets. Co-occurrence clustering excluded repertoires with fewer than 30,000 or more than 120,000 public chains, plus five with anomalous nucleotide sharing. Not all clones reach the TCRdb copy of this immuneACCESS table, which keeps in-frame sequences only. Checked studies attribute under half of the gap to unresolved V genes and leave the rest unexplained. For V, J and clone size, that table is used; D and trimming come from the DNA. Counted in this sample were hundreds of thousands of clones; around 89% of them appeared once. Around 1% of the sample lies in the top ten.

This TCR derives from a woman between 18 and 29 years old in good health and CMV-seronegative. Sequencing was performed on PBMCs. The chain couples TRBV5-1 to TRBJ1-1; TRBD1 fits 11 bases in the junction. The sequenced DNA: TGCGCCAGCAGCTCGCGAGGACAGGGGGCCCCTGAAGCTTTCTTT. Its translation reads: CASSSRGQGAPEAFF.